The 18 T cell receptor beta chains below come from one sample, sequenced in a study of T-cell memory formation after mild COVID-19. Via MiXCR, TCRdb re-called the 5' RACE reads, giving one row per CDR3 protein. This sample has a few hundred thousand distinct CDR3 sequences, with more than 9% found just once. Sequencing was done on a sample of PBMCs or a T cell subset sorted from them (not recorded which). These receptors were taken from a man in his late teens or twenties who had mild COVID-19 (a few samples of this study predate the infection). Cell type and time point are not known.

About this clonotype: No conserved phenylalanine or tryptophan is present at the end of the CDR3, so a read error is the likely explanation. This chain links TRBV6-5 with TRBJ2-3; tentatively, D is TRBD2 (6 bases). V shed 8 bases and J shed 0 bases, with 15 bases lying between them. The V gene's germline CDR1 is MNHEY and CDR2 SVGAGI. The CDR3 runs to 15 residues. CDR3 DNA: TGTGCCAGCCGACTAGGGGTGACTAGCACAGATACGCAGTATATT. It specifies CASRLGVTSTDTQYI.

Only a few counts were recorded for this clonotype. This chain uses TRBV6-2 or TRBV6-3 with TRBJ2-7; 12 bases are shared with TRBD2. CDR3 length equals 14 residues. Germline loops: CDR1 MNHEY, CDR2 SVGEGT. J lost 4 bases, V lost 5 bases, and 3 bases had no gene match. As DNA, the CDR3 is TGTGCCAGCAGTCGTACTAGCGGGGGGTACGAGCAGTACGTC. This codes for CASSRTSGGYEQYV.

This clonotype was seen more than once but under ten times. The rearrangement links TRBV7-2 to TRBJ1-1; TRBD1 agrees at 8 bases. The CDR3 extends over 15 amino acids. J lost 1 base, V lost 2 bases, and 3 bases had no gene match. Germline V lookup: CDR1 SGHTA, CDR2 FQGNSA. CDR3: CASSLYGTGNTEAFF. The CDR3 region has the DNA TGTGCCAGCAGCTTATACGGGACAGGGAACACTGAAGCTTTCTTT.

The chain links TRBV6-6 to TRBJ1-5; D call uncertain. V shed 5 bases and J shed 12 bases, with 14 bases lying between them. The CDR3 has 12 amino acids. Germline V CDR1 and CDR2: MNHNY, SVGAGI (reference sequence). CDR3 protein: CASSPDTGSQHF. In DNA form, the CDR3 reads TGTGCCAGCAGTCCCGATACGGGTAGCCAGCATTTT.

Turning to this clonotype: The junction differs from germline at one of its ends, possibly a read error. V usage is TRBV6-1 and J usage is TRBJ2-3; TRBD1 is a possible D gene (6 bases). The CDR3 spans 17 residues. From germline, CDR1 is MNHNS and CDR2 SASEGT. The CDR3 DNA sequence: TGTGCCAGCTGTGAAGTGGTGGGGACATACCCCCCAGATACGCAGTATTTT. Translation gives CASCEVVGTYPPDTQYF.

The rearrangement uses TRBV4-3 and TRBJ2-1; 13 bases line up with TRBD2. Germline V CDR1 and CDR2: LGHNA, YSLEER. V shed 4 bases, J shed 8 bases, and the junction held 8 bases outside the gene matches. CDR3 length: 16 residues. CDR3 loop: CASSPTSGGLRDEQFF. The DNA of the CDR3 is TGCGCCAGCAGCCCGACTAGCGGGGGGCTGCGGGATGAGCAGTTCTTC.

This clonotype appeared a few times. V usage is TRBV29-1 and J usage is TRBJ2-5; D may be TRBD1 (5 bases). V dropped 7 bases and J dropped 4 bases, with 16 bases sitting between them. Germline values: CDR1 SQVTM, CDR2 ANQGSEA. CDR3 length: 13 residues. The CDR3 DNA reads TGCAGCGAACACAGGCTCCTCAGAGAGACCCAGTACTTC. It encodes CSEHRLLRETQYF.

This clonotype came up a few times. The V and J genes are TRBV12-3 or TRBV12-4 and TRBJ2-5; D is ambiguous. Between the trimmed V and J ends, which lost 3 bases and 7 bases, there was a span of 12 bases. This CDR3 has 13 residues. Here the CDR3 DNA reads TGTGCCAGCAGTTTCGCAGCGTCGGGGACCCAGTACTTC. This sequence encodes CASSFAASGTQYF.

This clonotype was counted only a few times. This chain connects TRBV24-1 to TRBJ2-7; D call uncertain. The CDR3 runs 12 residues. V lost 3 bases, J lost 5 bases, and 7 bases lay in between. CDR1 is KGHDR and CDR2 is SFDVKD in the germline V gene. Here the CDR3 reads CATSDPRHEQYV. The CDR3 DNA sequence: TGTGCCACCAGTGATCCGCGACACGAGCAGTACGTC.

This clonotype has more than one count but fewer than ten. This sequence joins TRBV28 and TRBJ2-5, with D possibly matching TRBD1 (6 bases). Trimming stripped 3 bases from V and 5 bases from J, with 19 bases between. Germline lookup yields CDR1 MDHEN and CDR2 SYDVKM. This CDR3 region has 16 residues. The CDR3 sequence is CASSFSPISQGETQYF. The CDR3 DNA reads TGTGCCAGCAGTTTCTCCCCCATATCACAGGGTGAGACCCAGTACTTC. The variable domain in full, completed from reference TRBV28 and TRBJ2-5, reads DVKVTQSSRYLVKRTGEKVFLECVQDMDHENMFWYRQDPGLGLRLIYFSYDVKMKEKGDIPEGYSVSREKKERFSLILESASTNQTSMYLCASSFSPISQGETQYFGPGTRLLVL.

This clonotype occurred a few times. The chain joins TRBV6-2 or TRBV6-3 to TRBJ2-2; 9 nucleotides align to TRBD1. V trimming: 6 bases; J trimming: 2 bases; junction bases outside the gene matches: 7. The CDR3 consists of 16 residues. Germline CDR1 and CDR2: MNHEY and SVGEGT. CDR3 DNA sequence: TGTGCCAGCAGGATTCCGGGACAGGGTAACACCGGGGAGCTGTTTTTT. It specifies CASRIPGQGNTGELFF.

The genes are TRBV7-6 and TRBJ1-2; 10 nucleotides match TRBD1. Trimming removed 5 bases from V and 3 bases from J; junction bases left unmatched: 6. CDR1 is SGHVS and CDR2 is FNYEAQ in the germline V gene. The CDR3 has 15 residues. The CDR3 DNA reads as TGTGCCAGCAGCCCAAGACAGGGGGCCGACTATGGCTACACCTTC. Protein sequence: CASSPRQGADYGYTF.

This clonotype was seen a few times. This chain joins TRBV4-3 and TRBJ1-5, with no clear D. CDR1 and CDR2 from the germline V gene are LGHNA and YSLEER. The CDR3 is 19 residues long. Trimming left V 1 base short and J 0 bases short, with 19 bases between. The CDR3 is CASSQGGKRRSYSNQPQHF. Written as DNA, the CDR3 is TGCGCCAGCAGCCAAGGTGGAAAGCGAAGGAGCTATAGCAATCAGCCCCAGCATTTT.

The V call is TRBV5-1, the J call TRBJ2-1; the match to TRBD1 covers 12 bases. The CDR3 runs 15 residues. V trimming: 7 bases; J trimming: 0 bases; junction bases outside the gene matches: 2. Germline V CDR1 and CDR2: SGHRS, YFSETQ. The CDR3: CASGGQGASYNEQFF. CDR3 bases: TGCGCCAGCGGGGGACAGGGGGCCTCCTACAATGAGCAGTTCTTC.

The rearrangement uses TRBV10-3 and TRBJ1-6; D is uncertain. CDR1 ENHRY and CDR2 SYGVKD come from the germline V gene. Trimming stripped 0 bases from V and 7 bases from J, with 10 bases between. This CDR3 region has 15 residues. The chain's CDR3 is CAISESGPPNSPLHF. CDR3 DNA sequence: TGTGCCATCAGTGAGTCCGGGCCTCCGAATTCACCCCTCCACTTT.

This clonotype was detected only a few times. The chain carries TRBV18 and TRBJ1-1; TRBD1 agrees at 7 bases. Germline CDR1 reads KGHSH; CDR2 reads LQKENI. With 3 bases clipped from V and 3 bases from J, the junction kept 7 bases outside the gene matches. The CDR3 contains 15 residues. CDR3 DNA sequence: TGTGCCAGCTCACCCCCGGGACAGCGTCACACTGAAGCTTTCTTT. Residues: CASSPPGQRHTEAFF.

This clonotype was seen ten or more times. This chain uses TRBV5-6 with TRBJ2-2; 11 nucleotides line up with TRBD1. The CDR3 extends over 15 amino acids. The junction had 4 bases not matched to a gene; V was cut back by 4 bases and J by 5 bases. Germline V CDR1 and CDR2: SGHDT, YYEEEE. This chain's CDR3 is CASSVGDRGTGELFF. In nucleotides, the CDR3 is TGTGCCAGCAGCGTGGGGGACAGGGGGACCGGGGAGCTGTTTTTT.

The gene calls are TRBV27 and TRBJ2-5, with TRBD2 matching 9 bases. CDR1 is MNHEY, CDR2 SMNVEV, per germline (reference sequence). The CDR3 runs 15 residues. Trimming took 5 bases from V and 5 from J; bases not matched to a gene: 9. In nucleotides, the CDR3 is TGTGCCAGCAGTCTCCTTAGCGGGGGAGGGGAGACCCAGTACTTC. It codes for CASSLLSGGGETQYF.